The rows below give T cell receptor beta chains drawn from one sample of a study of blood T cell repertoires in COVID-19. The method was immunoSEQ multiplex PCR; TCRdb's version includes in-frame clones alone and lacks a portion of them. Altogether about 50,000 clones are present, about 85% being singletons, with the ten largest covering around 9.6%. The sequenced sample was peripheral blood. The receptor source for this set is a human donor in a cohort sampled during active COVID-19. The CDR3 runs from the conserved cysteine through the conserved F or W. The order of the fields is J gene, V gene, D gene, clone size, CDR3 protein, CDR3 DNA. The D gene is left open where the match is weak. Clone size is stated in some rows and not others, as once, few, many or a class when expanded.

TRBJ2-7 | TRBV29-1 | TRBD2 | . | CSVGERTSRPLNEQYF | TGCAGCGTTGGCGAGAGGACTAGCAGGCCCCTCAACGAGCAGTACTTC
TRBJ2-6 | TRBV2 | TRBD2 | . | CASSEGGGVGGANVLTF | TGTGCCAGCAGTGAAGGGGGAGGGGTAGGTGGGGCCAACGTCCTGACTTTC
TRBJ1-6 | TRBV10-1 | . | . | CASSEMRSSPLHF | TGCGCCAGCAGTGAGATGAGAAGTTCACCCCTCCACTTT
TRBJ2-1 | TRBV5-8 | TRBD2 | . | CASSPPSGIPYNEQFF | TGTGCCAGCAGCCCCCCCAGCGGGATACCCTACAATGAGCAGTTCTTC
TRBJ1-5 | TRBV7-2 | . | . | CASSLFARENQPQHF | TGTGCCAGCAGCTTATTTGCGCGGGAAAATCAGCCCCAGCATTTT
TRBJ2-5 | TRBV18 | . | . | CASSPQGFRETQYF | TGTGCCAGCTCACCGCAGGGATTCCGAGAGACCCAGTACTTC
TRBJ1-6 | TRBV4-3 | TRBD1 | . | CASSQGPGQGLNSPLHF | TGCGCCAGCAGCCAAGGACCGGGACAGGGGCTTAATTCACCCCTCCACTTT
TRBJ1-1 | TRBV6-5 | . | . | CASSTRGDTEAFF | TGTGCCAGCAGTACCCGGGGGGACACTGAAGCTTTCTTT
TRBJ2-7 | TRBV7-9 | . | . | CASSLDSGVPYEQYF | TGTGCCAGCAGCTTAGATTCAGGGGTCCCCTACGAGCAGTACTTC
TRBJ2-7 | TRBV4-3 | . | few | CASSRGTASSYEQYF | TGCGCCAGCAGTCGCGGGACGGCGAGCTCCTACGAGCAGTACTTC
TRBJ2-1 | TRBV7-7 | . | . | CASSFQTGDIQFF | TGTGCCAGCAGCTTTCAAACGGGAGATATACAGTTCTTC
TRBJ1-2 | TRBV5-1 | . | . | CASSEGGYDYGYTF | TGCGCCAGCAGCGAGGGAGGGTATGACTATGGCTACACCTTC
TRBJ1-5 | TRBV6-2/TRBV6-3 | . | few | CASSYGSPLDGQPQHF | TGTGCCAGCAGTTATGGGTCTCCCCTAGACGGTCAGCCCCAGCATTTT
TRBJ2-3 | TRBV6-6 | . | . | CASSLEHTDTQYF | TGTGCCAGCAGCTTGGAGCACACAGATACGCAGTATTTT
TRBJ2-5 | TRBV5-1 | TRBD2 | once | CASSLVAGGGETQYF | TGCGCCAGCAGCTTGGTGGCGGGAGGGGGAGAGACCCAGTACTTC